This entry lists 2 T cell receptor beta chains sequenced from one sample in a study of T-cell reconstitution after alpha-beta-depleted transplantation in children. As it was prepared, the TCRbeta library received unique molecular identifiers. MiXCR, run by TCRdb on the PCR reads, gives a single entry per CDR3 protein. The sample yields just under 350,000 distinct CDR3 sequences, around 15% seen once. Sequencing was performed on PBMCs, mostly from graft donor cells, taken 360 days after TCRalphabeta/CD19-depleted stem cell transplant. These receptors were collected from a male patient between 2 and 10 years old who had a stem cell transplant for acute lymphoblastic leukemia, so the T cells may come from the graft donor.

Regarding this clonotype: A read error is possible here, since a much larger clone lies one base away. J is TRBJ2-3 and V is TRBV4-3; 7 positions match TRBD2. Germline CDR1 and CDR2: LGHNA and YSLEER. V shed 0 bases, J shed 5 bases, and the junction held 11 bases outside the gene matches. This CDR3 has 17 amino acids. CDR3 in DNA: TGCGCCAGCAGCCAAGAAATCGCGGCGGGAGTAGTAGATACGCAGTATTTT. This sequence encodes CASSQEIAAGVVDTQYF.

This clonotype was seen a handful of times. This chain connects TRBV28 to TRBJ2-3, with 9 nucleotides matching TRBD2. Germline trimming cut 2 bases from V and 8 bases from J; bases unmatched to any gene: 17. The V gene's germline CDR1 is MDHEN and CDR2 SYDVKM. CDR3 length: 18 residues. DNA for the CDR3: TGTGCCAGCAGTTTAAACTCGGCGGCGGGAGGGCCCGGGGGTACGCAGTATTTT. It translates to CASSLNSAAGGPGGTQYF.